These 4 T cell receptor beta chains share one sample of origin, sequenced in a study of shared clonotypes between healthy human individuals. Clones were sequenced by immunoSEQ multiplex PCR, and TCRdb holds only the in-frame ones, with some missing. The table records under 1,900,000 clones, about 98.5% of them present only once. The sample was naive CD4+ T cells sorted from blood. Subset given: CD45RA+ positively selected. The receptors were gathered from a man between 25 and 39 years old in good health.

The chain couples TRBV11-2 to TRBJ2-7, with 7 positions matching TRBD1. This CDR3 is 13 amino acids long. Trimming removed 3 bases from V and 7 bases from J; junction bases left unmatched: 6. CDR1 is SGHAT and CDR2 is FQNNGV in the germline V gene. The CDR3 DNA follows: TGTGCCAGCAGCTTTAACTACAGGGGTGAGCAGTACTTC. It translates to CASSFNYRGEQYF.

The chain recombines TRBV7-2 with TRBJ2-6; D uncertain. CDR3 length: 15 amino acids. Between the trimmed V and J ends, which lost 5 bases and 0 bases, there was a span of 8 bases. From germline, CDR1 is SGHTA and CDR2 FQGNSA. CDR3 protein: CASSPRSSGANVLTF. CDR3 nucleotides: TGTGCCAGCAGCCCCAGGAGCTCTGGGGCCAACGTCCTGACTTTC.

The chain has TRBV4-3 and TRBJ2-6, with D hard to call. The CDR3 totals 15 residues. Trimming left V 4 bases short and J 8 bases short, with 15 bases between. In germline, CDR1 is LGHNA, CDR2 YSLEER. CDR3 bases: TGCGCCAGCAGCCTAAACGTTCTATCTTCCAACGTCCTGACTTTC. Residues: CASSLNVLSSNVLTF.

The J gene is TRBJ2-1, the V gene TRBV7-3; D is unclear. The CDR3 has 13 residues. The germline CDR1 and CDR2 sequences are SGHTA and FQGTGA. V was clipped by 2 bases and J by 10 bases, with 12 bases between them. The CDR3 coding sequence is TGTGCCAGCAGCTTAGGCCCCGAACCCGAGCAGTTCTTC. This codes for CASSLGPEPEQFF.